This record looks at one TCR beta chain sequence and its context. The data were taken from a study of blood T cell repertoires in COVID-19. Study-wide background: Samples representing acute and convalescent COVID-19 were sourced from the United States, Italy and Spain.

After removal of 7 bases from V and 5 bases from J, the junction contained 17 bases not matched to a gene. Per germline, CDR1 MDHEN and CDR2 SYDVKM. The CDR3 is 17 amino acids. Assay: immunoSEQ multiplex PCR; the TCRdb copy retains only in-frame clones and omits some. The sample yields around 330,000 clones, about 91% seen once. The V gene is TRBV28, the J gene TRBJ1-2; 9 bases agree with TRBD1. The sequencing sample was made of PBMCs or T cells enriched from blood (not recorded which). This TCR was recovered from a woman between 40 and 55 years old who had recovered from COVID-19. In DNA, the CDR3 is TGTGCCAGCACCTCCTTGGCCCCCCGGGACAGGGCGTATGGCTACACCTTC. Translated: CASTSLAPRDRAYGYTF.